This T cell receptor (beta chain) was sequenced during a study of identical twins. CDR1 is SGHTA and CDR2 is FQGNSA in the germline V gene. Trimming took 3 bases from V and 6 from J, leaving 12 bases between them. CDR3 length: 13 residues. TCRdb re-called the 5' RACE reads with MiXCR, one entry per CDR3 protein. The sample holds approximately 500,000 distinct CDR3 sequences, 15% seen once. These data are also associated with another study on yellow fever vaccine responses in identical twins.

The rearrangement uses TRBV7-2 and TRBJ2-7, with D uncertain. Sequences were obtained from CD4+ T cells sorted from blood. The source of this sequence is a woman aged 18-29 years in good health. The CDR3 region has the DNA TGTGCCAGCAGCTTGGCTAGGGTAGGCGAGCAGTACTTC. As protein: CASSLARVGEQYF.